Shown below are 22 T cell receptor beta chains from a single sample sequenced in a study of blood T cell repertoires in COVID-19. Only in-frame clones appear in the TCRdb table, and some are missing; sequencing was by immunoSEQ multiplex PCR. The sample yields some 75,000 clones, 80% to 95% seen once. The sequencing sample was made of peripheral blood. The receptors were sampled from a human donor in a cohort sampled during active COVID-19.

V usage is TRBV6-1 and J usage is TRBJ1-6; D not certain. Germline V CDR1 and CDR2: MNHNS, SASEGT. The CDR3 contains 17 residues. V lost 4 bases to trimming and J lost 0 bases, with 13 bases between them. The CDR3 nucleotides read TGTGCCAGCAGTGTTGCGGGTTCGAGCTCCTATAATTCACCCCTCCACTTT. Encoded protein: CASSVAGSSSYNSPLHF.

The chain links TRBV7-9 to TRBJ2-3; 10 bases fit TRBD2. Losses at the gene ends were 1 base for V and 3 bases for J; bases not matched to a gene: 7. CDR1 and CDR2 from the germline V gene are SEHNR and FQNEAQ (reference sequence). The CDR3 sequence is 17 residues long. This chain's CDR3 is CASSLVDSGGGTDTQYF. CDR3 bases: TGTGCCAGCAGCTTAGTTGACAGCGGGGGGGGAACAGATACGCAGTATTTT.

The rearrangement joins TRBV5-1 to TRBJ1-1; D not certain. Trimming stripped 0 bases from V and 1 base from J, with 13 bases between. The CDR3 runs to 16 residues. Germline V gives CDR1 SGHRS, CDR2 YFSETQ. In DNA form, the CDR3 reads TGCGCCAGCAGCTTGGGGCAGGTTTTCTCGAACACTGAAGCTTTCTTT. The encoded protein is CASSLGQVFSNTEAFF.

This clone occurred once. The genes are TRBV18 and TRBJ1-1; D is perhaps TRBD1 (6 bases). The germline V and J ends were trimmed by 1 base and 3 bases, with 9 bases remaining between them. Germline V gene data show CDR1 as KGHSH and CDR2 as LQKENI. The length of the CDR3 is 14 residues. The CDR3 nucleotides read TGTGCCAGCTCACCACGGGCAGGGGACACTGAAGCTTTCTTT. Translating it yields CASSPRAGDTEAFF.

The genes are TRBV6-5 and TRBJ2-1, with D possibly matching TRBD2 (6 bases). Trimming pared 6 bases from V and 6 bases from J, leaving 12 bases between. CDR1 MNHEY and CDR2 SVGAGI come from the germline V gene. The CDR3 runs 13 residues. As DNA, the CDR3 is TGTGCCAGCAGACCCGGGGGAGCCAATGAGCAGTTCTTC. Residues: CASRPGGANEQFF.

J is TRBJ2-2 and V is TRBV21-1; TRBD2 is the table's D call, not checked against the DNA. TRBV21-1 corresponds to a pseudogene. This CDR3 is 21 amino acids long. The CDR3 sequence: CASSKSEDGPGLAGDTGELFF. The CDR3 DNA follows: TGTGCCAGCAGCAAGTCAGAGGACGGTCCCGGACTAGCGGGGGATACCGGGGAGCTGTTTTTT.

This chain links TRBV3-1 (or the pseudogene TRBV3-2) with TRBJ2-2; TRBD1 is a possible D gene (6 bases). CDR3 length: 13 amino acids. Looked up from germline, CDR1 is LGHDT and CDR2 is YNNKEL (reference sequence). V gave up 7 bases and J gave up 7 bases, with 13 bases separating them. Written as DNA, the CDR3 is TGTGCCAGCATTCGTTCAGGGGTCGGGGAGCTGTTTTTT. Protein sequence: CASIRSGVGELFF.

The rearrangement joins TRBV6-5 to TRBJ1-5, with 8 bases lining up with TRBD1. Trimming at V came to 7 bases and at J to 3 bases, leaving 2 bases not matched to a gene. Per the germline V gene, CDR1 is MNHEY and CDR2 is SVGAGI. This CDR3 has 13 amino acids. The CDR3 loop reads CASKDRDNQPQHF. The CDR3 nucleotides are TGTGCCAGCAAGGACAGGGACAATCAGCCCCAGCATTTT.

The chain links TRBV5-1 to TRBJ2-3; weak D call: TRBD2 (6 bases). Deletions cut 5 bases from V and 2 bases from J, with 12 bases between. Germline V gene lookup returns CDR1 SGHRS and CDR2 YFSETQ. The CDR3 loop spans 14 amino acids. The CDR3 sequence is CASSGTPLTDTQYF. DNA for the CDR3: TGCGCCAGCAGTGGGACTCCTCTCACAGATACGCAGTATTTT. Looking up the rest from reference TRBV5-1 and TRBJ2-3 gives the full variable domain: KAGVTQTPRYLIKTRGQQVTLSCSPISGHRSVSWYQQTPGQGLQFLFEYFSETQRNKGNFPGRFSGRQFSNSRSEMNVSTLELGDSALYLCASSGTPLTDTQYFGPGTRLTVL.

This rearrangement joins TRBV7-2 to TRBJ2-3; no clear D gene. Germline CDR1 SGHTA, CDR2 FQGNSA. V lost 7 bases, J lost 0 bases, and 8 bases lay in between. The CDR3 has 13 residues. The CDR3 spells CASNPRSTDTQYF. The CDR3 DNA follows: TGTGCCAGCAACCCTAGGAGCACAGATACGCAGTATTTT. Supplemented by reference TRBV7-2 and TRBJ2-3, the full variable domain reads GAGVSQSPSNKVTEKGKDVELRCDPISGHTALYWYRQSLGQGLEFLIYFQGNSAPDKSGLPSDRFSAERTGGSVSTLTIQRTQQEDSAVYLCASNPRSTDTQYFGPGTRLTVL.

This clone was counted only a few times. The chain carries TRBV3-1 (or the pseudogene TRBV3-2) and TRBJ1-5; the D is unclear. CDR1 LGHDT and CDR2 YNNKEL come from the germline V gene (reference sequence). Trimming shortened V by 1 base and J by 2 bases, and 6 bases separated the two germline ends. This CDR3 contains 14 residues. The CDR3 protein is CASSQGRGNQPQHF. The CDR3 coding sequence is TGTGCCAGCAGCCAAGGGCGGGGCAATCAGCCCCAGCATTTT.

The chain links TRBV30 to TRBJ2-7, with D perhaps TRBD1 (6 bases). The length of the CDR3 is 17 residues. V was trimmed by 2 bases and J by 1 base, leaving 21 bases between them. Germline loops: CDR1 GTSNPN, CDR2 SVGIG (reference sequence). The DNA of the CDR3 is TGTGCCTGGAGTCACTACCCGACAGGCCCACCATCCTACGAGCAGTACTTC. It yields the protein CAWSHYPTGPPSYEQYF.

The chain combines TRBV29-1 with TRBJ1-1; D might be TRBD1 (6 bases). Between the trimmed V and J ends, which lost 5 bases and 2 bases, there was a span of 9 bases. The germline CDR1 and CDR2 sequences are SQVTM and ANQGSEA. The length of the CDR3 is 12 residues. The CDR3 nucleotides read TGCAGCGTTAACAGGGAAAACACTGAAGCTTTCTTT. Protein sequence: CSVNRENTEAFF.

The genes are TRBV19 and TRBJ1-2, with D unclear. V was pared by 3 bases and J by 4 bases, with 15 bases between. CDR1 and CDR2 from the germline V gene are LNHDA and SQIVND (reference sequence). CDR3 size: 15 residues. The CDR3 bases are TGTGCCAGTAGTATCGTTGAGGGTTGGATCTATGGCTACACCTTC. This codes for CASSIVEGWIYGYTF.

This clone turned up a few times. The rearrangement uses TRBV5-8 and TRBJ2-4, with 7 positions matching TRBD1. The V gene end was trimmed by 3 bases and the J gene end by 0 bases; junction bases not matched to a gene: 15. The CDR3 covers 19 residues. Germline lookup yields CDR1 SGHTS and CDR2 YDEGEE. CDR3 DNA sequence: TGTGCCAGCAGCTCACGCCTAAGGACAGGAGAACTAGCCAAAAACATTCAGTACTTC. The encoded protein is CASSSRLRTGELAKNIQYF.

This sequence joins TRBV30 and TRBJ1-2; D is undetermined. CDR1 GTSNPN and CDR2 SVGIG come from the germline V gene (reference sequence). The CDR3 runs 14 residues. V was clipped by 5 bases and J by 0 bases, with 13 bases between them. CDR3 in DNA: TGTGCCTGGTCGACTTTCGCCTCTAACTATGGCTACACCTTC. It translates to CAWSTFASNYGYTF.

This rearrangement joins TRBV29-1 to TRBJ2-3; 9 bases are a match to TRBD2. Germline CDR1 is SQVTM and CDR2 is ANQGSEA. The CDR3 runs to 16 residues. The V and J ends lost 3 bases and 2 bases, in that order; junction bases with no gene match: 9. The DNA for the CDR3 is TGCAGCGTTGATATCGTTAGCGGGGGAGTCACAGATACGCAGTATTTT. It translates to CSVDIVSGGVTDTQYF.

The chain employs TRBV11-2 and TRBJ2-3; the match to TRBD1 covers 11 bases. Losses at the gene ends were 4 bases for V and 5 bases for J; bases not matched to a gene: 11. This CDR3 region has 17 residues. Germline-derived CDR1 and CDR2 are SGHAT and FQNNGV. CDR3 nucleotide sequence: TGTGCCAGCAGCTCCATACCGGGACAGGGGGGTGGAGATACGCAGTATTTT. Protein sequence: CASSSIPGQGGGDTQYF.

The chain is built from TRBV29-1 and TRBJ1-3, with TRBD1 identical over 7 bases. The CDR3 length is 14 residues. CDR1 and CDR2 (germline): SQVTM, ANQGSEA. Trimming at V came to 7 bases and at J to 0 bases, leaving 6 bases not matched to a gene. CDR3 region: CSAQDRNSGNTIYF. CDR3 coding DNA: TGCAGCGCTCAGGACAGGAACTCTGGAAACACCATATATTTT. Filled out from reference TRBV29-1 and TRBJ1-3, the complete variable domain reads SAVISQKPSRDICQRGTSLTIQCQVDSQVTMMFWYRQQPGQSLTLIATANQGSEATYESGFVIDKFPISRPNLTFSTLTVSNMSPEDSSIYLCSAQDRNSGNTIYFGEGSWLTVV.

The chain has TRBV7-6 and TRBJ2-3; TRBD2 matches 8 bases. Germline CDR1 SGHVS, CDR2 FNYEAQ. This CDR3 contains 14 residues. J lost 3 bases, V lost 5 bases, and 4 bases had no gene match. The CDR3: CASSGTRGTDTQYF. CDR3 bases: TGTGCCAGCAGCGGGACTAGAGGTACAGATACGCAGTATTTT. The variable domain in full, with the rest retrieved from reference TRBV7-6 and TRBJ2-3, is GAGVSQSPRYKVTKRGQDVALRCDPISGHVSLYWYRQALGQGPEFLTYFNYEAQQDKSGLPNDRFSAERPEGSISTLTIQRTEQRDSAMYRCASSGTRGTDTQYFGPGTRLTVL.

The V gene is TRBV4-1, the J gene TRBJ1-2; D gene uncertain. Germline V gene data show CDR1 as MGHRA and CDR2 as YSYEKL. The length of the CDR3 is 14 residues. Trimming stripped 1 base from V and 6 bases from J, with 12 bases between. The CDR3 DNA reads TGCGCCAGCAGCCAAGGAAGTACAGTACATGGCTACACCTTC. It translates to CASSQGSTVHGYTF.

V and J are TRBV11-2 and TRBJ2-7, with 10 bases that match TRBD2. The CDR3 spans 14 residues. Germline-derived CDR1 and CDR2 are SGHAT and FQNNGV. J gave up 7 bases and V 3 bases, and 6 bases lay outside the gene matches. CDR3 residues: CASSFLAGVGEQYF. CDR3 nucleotide sequence: TGTGCCAGCAGCTTCCTAGCGGGGGTGGGAGAGCAGTACTTC.